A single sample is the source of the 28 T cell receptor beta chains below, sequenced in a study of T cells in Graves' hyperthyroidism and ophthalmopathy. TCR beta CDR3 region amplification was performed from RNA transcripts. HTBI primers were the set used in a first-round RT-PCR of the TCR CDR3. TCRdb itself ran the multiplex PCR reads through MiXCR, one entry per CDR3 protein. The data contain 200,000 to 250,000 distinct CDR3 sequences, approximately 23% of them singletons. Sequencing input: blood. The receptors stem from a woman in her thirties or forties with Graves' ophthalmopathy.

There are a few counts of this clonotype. The CDR3 loop reads CAWSFGNEQFF. CDR3 coding DNA: TGTGCCTGGAGTTTCGGCAATGAGCAGTTCTTC. The chain recombines TRBV30 with TRBJ2-1; D is unclear. Trimming shortened V by 2 bases and J by 6 bases, and 5 bases separated the two germline ends. Looked up from germline, CDR1 is GTSNPN and CDR2 is SVGIG (reference sequence). The CDR3 totals 11 residues.

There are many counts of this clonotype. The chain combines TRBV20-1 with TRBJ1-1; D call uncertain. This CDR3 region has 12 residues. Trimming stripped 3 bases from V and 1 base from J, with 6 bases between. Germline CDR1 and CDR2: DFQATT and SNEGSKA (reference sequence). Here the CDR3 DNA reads TGCAGTGCTAGTAGAGGGAACACTGAAGCTTTCTTT. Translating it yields CSASRGNTEAFF.

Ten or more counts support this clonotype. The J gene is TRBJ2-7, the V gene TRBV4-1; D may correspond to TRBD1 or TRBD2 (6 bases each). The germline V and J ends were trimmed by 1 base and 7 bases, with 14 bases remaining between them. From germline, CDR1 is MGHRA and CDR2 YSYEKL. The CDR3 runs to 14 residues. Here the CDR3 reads CASSQGWGAKEQYF. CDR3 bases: TGCGCCAGCAGCCAAGGGTGGGGGGCGAAAGAGCAGTACTTC.

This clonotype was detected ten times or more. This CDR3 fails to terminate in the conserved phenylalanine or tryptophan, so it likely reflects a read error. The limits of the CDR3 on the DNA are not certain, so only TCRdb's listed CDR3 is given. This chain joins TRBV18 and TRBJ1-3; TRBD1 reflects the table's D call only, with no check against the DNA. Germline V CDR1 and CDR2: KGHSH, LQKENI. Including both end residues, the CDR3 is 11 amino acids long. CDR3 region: CASSPTPAPEV.

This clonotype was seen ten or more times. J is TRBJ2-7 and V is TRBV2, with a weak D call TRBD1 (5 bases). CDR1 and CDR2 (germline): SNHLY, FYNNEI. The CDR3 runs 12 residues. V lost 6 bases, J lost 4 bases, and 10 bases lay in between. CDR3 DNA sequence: TGTGCCAGCAGAGAGGACAATTACGAGCAGTACTTC. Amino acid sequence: CASREDNYEQYF.

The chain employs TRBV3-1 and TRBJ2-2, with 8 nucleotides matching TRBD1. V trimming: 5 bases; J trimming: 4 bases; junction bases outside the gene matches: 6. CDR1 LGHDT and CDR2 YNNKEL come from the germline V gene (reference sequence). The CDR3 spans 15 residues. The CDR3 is CASSGRTGITGELFF. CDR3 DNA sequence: TGTGCCAGCAGCGGACGGACAGGGATCACCGGGGAGCTGTTTTTT.

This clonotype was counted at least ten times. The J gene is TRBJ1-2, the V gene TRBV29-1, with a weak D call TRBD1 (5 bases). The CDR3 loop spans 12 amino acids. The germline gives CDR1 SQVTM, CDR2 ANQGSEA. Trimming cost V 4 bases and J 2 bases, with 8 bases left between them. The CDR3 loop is CSVVRGNYGYTF. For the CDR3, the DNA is TGCAGCGTTGTTCGGGGGAACTATGGCTACACCTTC. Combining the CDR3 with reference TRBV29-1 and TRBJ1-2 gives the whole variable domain SAVISQKPSRDICQRGTSLTIQCQVDSQVTMMFWYRQQPGQSLTLIATANQGSEATYESGFVIDKFPISRPNLTFSTLTVSNMSPEDSSIYLCSVVRGNYGYTFGSGTRLTVV.

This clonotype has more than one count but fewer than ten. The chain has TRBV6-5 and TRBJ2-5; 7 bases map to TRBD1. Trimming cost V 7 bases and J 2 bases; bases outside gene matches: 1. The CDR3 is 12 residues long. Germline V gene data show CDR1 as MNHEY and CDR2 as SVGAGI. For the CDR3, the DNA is TGTGCCAGCAAACAGGGGCAAGAGACCCAGTACTTC. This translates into CASKQGQETQYF.

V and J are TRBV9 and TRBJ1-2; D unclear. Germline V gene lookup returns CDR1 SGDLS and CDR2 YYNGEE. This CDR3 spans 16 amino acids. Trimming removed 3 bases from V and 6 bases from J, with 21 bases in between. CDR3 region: CASSAKADTCFDGYTF. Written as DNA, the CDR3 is TGTGCCAGCAGCGCAAAGGCAGATACTTGCTTCGATGGCTACACCTTC.

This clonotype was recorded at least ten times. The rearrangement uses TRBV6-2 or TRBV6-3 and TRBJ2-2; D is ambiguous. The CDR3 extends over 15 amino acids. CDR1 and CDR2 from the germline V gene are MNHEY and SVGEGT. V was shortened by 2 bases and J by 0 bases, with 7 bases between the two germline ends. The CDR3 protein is CASSYHDTNTGELFF. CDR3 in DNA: TGTGCCAGCAGTTACCATGACACGAACACCGGGGAGCTGTTTTTT.

The DNA of the CDR3 is TGTGCCAGCACCCTCTACAGGGACACCGGGGAGCTGTTTTTT. It codes for CASTLYRDTGELFF. The rearrangement links TRBV28 to TRBJ2-2; tentative D call: TRBD1 (6 bases). V lost 7 bases, J lost 3 bases, and 12 bases lay in between. The CDR3 spans 14 residues. Germline V gives CDR1 MDHEN, CDR2 SYDVKM.

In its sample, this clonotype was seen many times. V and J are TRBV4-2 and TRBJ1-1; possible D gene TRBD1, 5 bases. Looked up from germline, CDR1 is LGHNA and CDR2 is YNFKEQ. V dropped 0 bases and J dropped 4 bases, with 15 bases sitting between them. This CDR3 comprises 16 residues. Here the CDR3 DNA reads TGTGCCAGCAGCCAAGAGTGGGGGGGGTACCTCACTGAAGCTTTCTTT. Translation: CASSQEWGGYLTEAFF.

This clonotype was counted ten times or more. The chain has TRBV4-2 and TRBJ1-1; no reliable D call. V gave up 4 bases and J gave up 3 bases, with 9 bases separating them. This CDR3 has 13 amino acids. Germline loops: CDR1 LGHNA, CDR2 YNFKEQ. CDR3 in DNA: TGTGCCAGCAGCCCAACGACGGACACTGAAGCTTTCTTT. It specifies CASSPTTDTEAFF.

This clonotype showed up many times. This CDR3 is CASWGGQGNSYEQYF. In DNA form, the CDR3 reads TGTGCCAGCTGGGGCGGACAGGGGAACTCCTACGAGCAGTACTTC. The chain employs TRBV6-1 and TRBJ2-7, with TRBD1 matching over 9 bases. The V segment lost 8 bases and the J segment 0 bases; nucleotides outside the gene matches: 8. Germline CDR1 is MNHNS and CDR2 is SASEGT. CDR3 length: 15 amino acids.

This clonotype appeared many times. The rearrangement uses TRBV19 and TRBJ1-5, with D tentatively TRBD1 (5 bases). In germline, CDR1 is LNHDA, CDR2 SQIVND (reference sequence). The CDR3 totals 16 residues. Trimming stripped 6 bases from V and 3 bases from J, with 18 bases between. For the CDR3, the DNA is TGTGCCAGTAGCCTCGGGACCCTCGGACCCAATCAGCCCCAGCATTTT. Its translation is CASSLGTLGPNQPQHF.

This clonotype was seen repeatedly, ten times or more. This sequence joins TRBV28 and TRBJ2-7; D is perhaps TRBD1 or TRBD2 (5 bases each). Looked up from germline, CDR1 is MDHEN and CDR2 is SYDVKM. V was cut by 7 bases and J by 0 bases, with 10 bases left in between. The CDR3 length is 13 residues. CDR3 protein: CASTRGSSYEQYF. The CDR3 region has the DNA TGTGCCAGCACCCGGGGCAGCTCCTACGAGCAGTACTTC.

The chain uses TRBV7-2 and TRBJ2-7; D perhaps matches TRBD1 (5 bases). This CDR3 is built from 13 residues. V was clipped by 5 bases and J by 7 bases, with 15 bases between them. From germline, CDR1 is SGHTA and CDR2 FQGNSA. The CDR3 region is CASSTRQGLEQYF. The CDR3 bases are TGTGCCAGCAGCACGAGGCAGGGCCTGGAGCAGTACTTC.

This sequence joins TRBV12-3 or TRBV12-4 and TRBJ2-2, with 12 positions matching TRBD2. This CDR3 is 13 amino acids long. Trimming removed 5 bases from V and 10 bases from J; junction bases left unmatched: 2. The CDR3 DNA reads TGTGCCAGCAGTCCTAGCGGGAGGGCGGAGCTGTTTTTT. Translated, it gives CASSPSGRAELFF.

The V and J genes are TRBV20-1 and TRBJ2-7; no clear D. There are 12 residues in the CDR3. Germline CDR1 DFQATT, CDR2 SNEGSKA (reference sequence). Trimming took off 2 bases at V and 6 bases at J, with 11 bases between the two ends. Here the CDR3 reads CSARPSLSEQYF. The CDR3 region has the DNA TGCAGTGCTAGACCCAGTCTCTCCGAGCAGTACTTC.

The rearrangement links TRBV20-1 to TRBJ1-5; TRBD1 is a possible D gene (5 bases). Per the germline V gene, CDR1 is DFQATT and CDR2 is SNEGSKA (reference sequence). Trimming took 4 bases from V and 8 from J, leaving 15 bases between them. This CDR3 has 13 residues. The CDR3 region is CSANSGIMEPQHF. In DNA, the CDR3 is TGCAGTGCTAATTCAGGGATTATGGAGCCCCAGCATTTT.

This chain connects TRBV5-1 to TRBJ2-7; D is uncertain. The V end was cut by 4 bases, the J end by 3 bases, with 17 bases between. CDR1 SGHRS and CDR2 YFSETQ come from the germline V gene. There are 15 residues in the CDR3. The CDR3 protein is CASSLTTPTFYEQYF. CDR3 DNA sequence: TGCGCCAGCAGCCTCACTACTCCCACGTTCTACGAGCAGTACTTC.

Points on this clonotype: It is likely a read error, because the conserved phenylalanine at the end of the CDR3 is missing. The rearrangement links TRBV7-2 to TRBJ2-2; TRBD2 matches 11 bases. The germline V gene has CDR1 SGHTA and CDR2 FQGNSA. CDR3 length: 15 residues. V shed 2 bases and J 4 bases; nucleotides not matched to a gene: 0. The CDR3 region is CASSLLAGGTGELFV. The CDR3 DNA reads TGTGCCAGCAGCTTACTAGCGGGGGGCACCGGGGAGCTGTTTGTT.

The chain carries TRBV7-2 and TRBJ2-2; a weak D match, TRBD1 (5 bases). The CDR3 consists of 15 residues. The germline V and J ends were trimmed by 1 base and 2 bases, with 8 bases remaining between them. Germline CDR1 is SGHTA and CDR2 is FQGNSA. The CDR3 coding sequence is TGTGCCAGCAGCTTAGGGACAATAAACACCGGGGAGCTGTTTTTT. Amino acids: CASSLGTINTGELFF.

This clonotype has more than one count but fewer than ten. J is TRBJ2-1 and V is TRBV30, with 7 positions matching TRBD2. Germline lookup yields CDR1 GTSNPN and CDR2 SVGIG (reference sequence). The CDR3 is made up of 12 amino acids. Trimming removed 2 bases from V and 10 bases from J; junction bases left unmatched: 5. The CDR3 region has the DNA TGTGCCTGGAGTATTACTAGCGCAGAGCAGTTCTTC. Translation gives CAWSITSAEQFF.

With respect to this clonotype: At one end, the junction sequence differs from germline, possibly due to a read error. The CDR3: CAGSSTGTDGNTIYF. The CDR3, as DNA: TGTGCCGGCAGCAGTACCGGGACAGACGGAAACACCATATATTTT. V gene TRBV7-9 combines with J gene TRBJ1-3; 7 bases agree with TRBD1. Germline V CDR1 and CDR2: SEHNR, FQNEAQ (reference sequence). There are 15 residues in the CDR3.

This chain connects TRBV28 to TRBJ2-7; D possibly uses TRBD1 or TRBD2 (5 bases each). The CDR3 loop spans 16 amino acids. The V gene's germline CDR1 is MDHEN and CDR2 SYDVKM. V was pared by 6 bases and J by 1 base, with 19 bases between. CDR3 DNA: TGTGCCAGCAGCACCCCGCTCCGGGACGCATCCTACGAGCAGTACTTC. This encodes CASSTPLRDASYEQYF. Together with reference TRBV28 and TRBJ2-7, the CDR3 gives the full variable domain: DVKVTQSSRYLVKRTGEKVFLECVQDMDHENMFWYRQDPGLGLRLIYFSYDVKMKEKGDIPEGYSVSREKKERFSLILESASTNQTSMYLCASSTPLRDASYEQYFGPGTRLTVT.

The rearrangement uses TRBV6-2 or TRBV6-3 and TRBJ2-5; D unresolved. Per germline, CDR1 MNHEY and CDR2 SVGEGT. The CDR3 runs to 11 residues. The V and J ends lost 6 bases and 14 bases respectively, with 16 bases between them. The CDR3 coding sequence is TGTGCCAGCAGGACGGACGGCCACTTTTACTTC. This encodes CASRTDGHFYF.

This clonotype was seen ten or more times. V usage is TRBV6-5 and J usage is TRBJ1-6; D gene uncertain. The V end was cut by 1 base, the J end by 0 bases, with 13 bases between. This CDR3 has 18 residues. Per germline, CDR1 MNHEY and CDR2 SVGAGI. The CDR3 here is CASSYFGEASSYNSPLHF. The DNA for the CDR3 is TGTGCCAGCAGTTACTTTGGGGAGGCTAGCTCCTATAATTCACCCCTCCACTTT.